The source of this TCR beta chain is a study of prognosis after radiotherapy for stage I lung cancer. CDR3 of TCR beta was amplified from genomic DNA via a two-round multiplex PCR. Round-one PCR had primers specific to each TRBV and TRBJ gene. TCRdb re-called the multiplex PCR reads through MiXCR, storing one row per CDR3 protein. The data show 15,000 to 20,000 distinct CDR3 sequences, 40% to 55% seen once. The TCR originated in a donor aged 50 or older with non-small cell lung cancer. The source material was PBMCs, sampled before or after stereotactic body radiation therapy (not recorded which).

CDR3 nucleotides: TGTGCCAGCACGAACCTCCCAGGCACCGGGGAGCTGTTTTTT. Protein product: CASTNLPGTGELFF. The rearrangement links TRBV6-4 to TRBJ2-2; D ambiguous. Per the germline V gene, CDR1 is MRHNA and CDR2 is SNTAGT. V was cut by 7 bases and J by 4 bases, with 13 bases left in between. The CDR3 spans 14 residues.